This note documents a single T cell receptor (beta chain) sequence. Its matching antigen is unknown. The protocol was immunoSEQ multiplex PCR, while the TCRdb copy is restricted to in-frame clones and leaves out a portion. The sample holds some 10,000 clones; roughly 67% are singletons and the top ten take 6.5% to 9.5%. Germline CDR1 is MNHEY and CDR2 is SVGAGI. V was cut by 6 bases and J by 4 bases, with 9 bases left in between. This CDR3 contains 12 residues. The data were taken from a study of neoadjuvant anti-PD-1 for oral cavity cancer. Study summary: Patients mostly received three to four biweekly nivolumab doses at 3 mg/kg before surgery. Non-progressing patients received a fourth nivolumab dose near day 43, then surgery on days 50-56.

Time point meaning: after neoadjuvant nivolumab, at surgical resection. Study outcomes and limitations: Higher pretreatment blood Treg/Th17 ratios correlated with higher pretreatment blood and lower post-treatment tumor TCRbeta clonality. Expansion of preexisting intratumoral clones was suggested to aid response.

The material was tumor tissue, obtained after nivolumab (anti-PD-1) treatment. This receptor was obtained from a person aged 40 to 85 with oral cavity squamous cell carcinoma. The J gene is TRBJ2-5, the V gene TRBV6-5, with D possibly being TRBD1 (5 bases). The CDR3 coding sequence is TGTGCCAGCAGAGACAGAGGAGAGACCCAGTACTTC. Protein: CASRDRGETQYF.